This T cell receptor (beta chain) was observed in a study of shared clonotypes between healthy human individuals. Caucasian adults residing in Nashville, Tennessee made up all the donors. CD4+ cells were split into CD45RA+ naive and CD45RA-negative memory subsets. V lost 1 base and J 1 base, leaving 10 bases between the germline ends. CDR3 length equals 15 residues. Germline lookup yields CDR1 LNHDA and CDR2 SQIVND (reference sequence). Every subset had its genomic DNA shared out evenly among several immunoSEQ plates. TCRdb's table, derived via immunoSEQ multiplex PCR, lists solely in-frame clones and lacks some. The data contain 1,500,000 or so clones, roughly 96% of them seen just once; the ten biggest clones take up roughly 1.1%.

Sequenced material: naive CD4+ T cells sorted from blood. Subset of the sample: CD45RA+ positively selected. The chain uses TRBV19 and TRBJ2-5; no clear D. This receptor was identified in a man in his thirties or forties in good health. This CDR3 is CASSIGDGFQETQYF. As DNA, the CDR3 is TGTGCCAGTAGTATAGGTGACGGGTTCCAAGAGACCCAGTACTTC.